The sequence of this TCR beta chain was determined in a study of regulatory T cells. V shed 3 bases and J shed 3 bases, with 8 bases lying between them. This CDR3 contains 13 residues. Germline V gene data show CDR1 as ENHRY and CDR2 as SYGVKD. The PCR used 52 TRBV and 13 TRBJ primers. The assay was immunoSEQ multiplex PCR, and TCRdb's table has in-frame clones only and misses some. The sample shows about 15,000 clones, 84% of them seen only once. Study observations and caveats: Hydrophobic residues at CDR3 positions 6 and 7 were enriched in conventional CD4+ T cells of CD3G-deficient patients.

All CD3G-deficient patients showed autoimmunity, more severe in two. Comment on this clone: Its antigen is currently unknown.

The specimen sequenced was conventional CD4+ T cells sorted from blood. The TCR originated in a young adult with CD3G deficiency. This chain uses TRBV10-3 with TRBJ1-2; D unclear. The CDR3 loop is CAISERAYYGYTF. The CDR3 region has the DNA TGTGCCATCAGTGAACGTGCTTACTATGGCTACACCTTC.